One and the same sample provided the 21 T cell receptor beta chains below, sequenced in a study of lung T cells in sarcoidosis with Löfgren's syndrome. TCRdb used MiXCR to reprocess the reads, holding one entry per CDR3 protein. The table lists some 19,000 distinct CDR3 sequences, about 21% of them singletons. Sample: CD4+ T cells from bronchoalveolar lavage. The receptor source for this set is a human donor with sarcoidosis (Löfgren's syndrome or another form), or a control subject (not recorded which).

For this clonotype: A clone one base away is much larger, so this may be a read error. J is TRBJ2-7 and V is TRBV6-6, with 9 nucleotides matching TRBD2. The CDR3 covers 15 residues. CDR1 and CDR2 from the germline V gene are MNHNY and SVGAGI (reference sequence). CDR3 protein: CASGYKLAGSYEQYF. CDR3 DNA: TGTGCCAGCGGTTACAAACTAGCGGGCTCCTACGAGCAGTACTTC.

This clonotype was recorded at least ten times. The V gene is TRBV12-3 or TRBV12-4, the J gene TRBJ1-6, with D maybe TRBD1 (6 bases). The CDR3 runs 16 residues. Trimming pared 3 bases from V and 10 bases from J, leaving 19 bases between. In DNA, the CDR3 is TGTGCCAGCAGTTTGGTGCAGGGTTTAAGGGGGTCACCCCTCCACTTT. It specifies CASSLVQGLRGSPLHF.

This clonotype was detected once. This may stem from a read error, because a much larger clone lies one nucleotide away. The CDR3 DNA reads TGTGCCAGCGCCGGAGGTTTAGAGTCCTACGAGCAGTACTTC. Translation gives CASAGGLESYEQYF. The gene calls are TRBV6-1 and TRBJ2-7; possibly TRBD2 for D (5 bases). Germline CDR1 is MNHNS and CDR2 is SASEGT. The length of the CDR3 is 14 residues. V was clipped by 8 bases and J by 1 base, with 15 bases between them.

The chain has TRBV5-8 and TRBJ1-5, with D possibly matching TRBD1 (5 bases). The CDR3 sequence is 15 residues long. The ends were cut back, 0 bases at V and 1 base at J, with 8 bases in the middle. The V gene's germline CDR1 is SGHTS and CDR2 YDEGEE. The CDR3 reads CASSLAGVSNQPQHF. The CDR3 DNA reads as TGTGCCAGCAGCTTGGCGGGGGTGAGCAATCAGCCCCAGCATTTT.

In its sample, this clonotype was seen many times. At one end the junction does not follow the germline gene, possibly because of a read error. The chain has TRBV28 and TRBJ1-1; maybe TRBD1 (6 bases). The V gene's germline CDR1 is MDHEN and CDR2 SYDVKM. The CDR3 loop spans 13 amino acids. The CDR3 sequence is CATSRTGYTEAFF. DNA of the CDR3: TGTGCCACCAGTCGCACAGGGTACACTGAAGCTTTCTTT. Looking up the rest from reference TRBV28 and TRBJ1-1 gives the full variable domain: DVKVTQSSRYLVKRTGEKVFLECVQDMDHENMFWYRQDPGLGLRLIYFSYDVKMKEKGDIPEGYSVSREKKERFSLILESASTNQTSMYLCATSRTGYTEAFFGQGTRLTVV.

This clonotype was observed at least ten times. The rearrangement uses TRBV20-1 and TRBJ2-3; tentative D call: TRBD1 (6 bases). CDR3 length: 15 residues. CDR1 is DFQATT, CDR2 SNEGSKA, per germline (reference sequence). The ends were cut back, 4 bases at V and 0 bases at J, with 14 bases in the middle. DNA of the CDR3: TGCAGTGCTATAGGGACATCATATAGCACAGATACGCAGTATTTT. Encoded protein: CSAIGTSYSTDTQYF.

This clonotype has ten or more counts. The chain has TRBV7-2 and TRBJ2-7; the D gene is possibly TRBD1 (6 bases). The CDR3 has 15 residues. Per germline, CDR1 SGHTA and CDR2 FQGNSA. Trimming stripped 1 base from V and 3 bases from J, with 13 bases between. The CDR3 bases are TGTGCCAGCAGCTTAGGGCCTGGACAGATCTACGAGCAGTACTTC. Protein: CASSLGPGQIYEQYF.

About this clonotype itself: This CDR3 fails to terminate in the conserved phenylalanine or tryptophan, so it likely reflects a read error. The V call is TRBV6-6, the J call TRBJ2-7, with D maybe TRBD1 (7 bases). Germline loops: CDR1 MNHNY, CDR2 SVGAGI (reference sequence). The CDR3 sequence is 14 residues long. V was trimmed by 1 base and J by 7 bases, leaving 14 bases between them. CDR3 residues: CASSYLRQGGEQYL. CDR3 nucleotide sequence: TGTGCCAGCAGTTACTTGCGGCAGGGGGGTGAGCAGTACCTC.

This clonotype is categorized as medium-sized. The V call is TRBV28, the J call TRBJ2-7; maybe TRBD1 (6 bases). Germline V gene data show CDR1 as MDHEN and CDR2 as SYDVKM. Trimming shortened V by 6 bases and J by 4 bases, and 25 bases separated the two germline ends. The CDR3 covers 17 residues. In nucleotides, the CDR3 is TGTGCCAGCAGCTTGATTTGGGCCGGGACACCCGGTTACGAGCAGTACTTC. This codes for CASSLIWAGTPGYEQYF.

This clonotype was seen at least ten times. The chain couples TRBV12-3 or TRBV12-4 to TRBJ2-3, with 11 bases that match TRBD2. Trimming removed 5 bases from V and 0 bases from J; junction bases left unmatched: 7. The CDR3 extends over 17 amino acids. The CDR3 spells CASSLMTSGASTDTQYF. The CDR3 DNA follows: TGTGCCAGCAGTCTGATGACTAGCGGGGCTAGCACAGATACGCAGTATTTT.

In its sample, this clonotype was seen many times. V and J are TRBV2 and TRBJ1-1; weak D call: TRBD1 (5 bases). This CDR3 contains 14 residues. The germline V gene has CDR1 SNHLY and CDR2 FYNNEI. Trimming left V 3 bases short and J 0 bases short, with 8 bases between. In DNA, the CDR3 is TGTGCCAGCAGTGACTGGGGGATGAACACTGAAGCTTTCTTT. Translated, it gives CASSDWGMNTEAFF.

This clonotype was seen only a few times. This chain uses TRBV7-2 with TRBJ2-1, with TRBD2 matching over 10 bases. CDR3 length equals 16 residues. V lost 1 base and J lost 5; bases outside the gene matches: 5. Per the germline V gene, CDR1 is SGHTA and CDR2 is FQGNSA. The DNA for the CDR3 is TGTGCCAGCAGCTTAGAGAGCGGGAGGGCCGACAATGAGCAGTTCTTC. It specifies CASSLESGRADNEQFF. The variable domain in full, with the rest retrieved from reference TRBV7-2 and TRBJ2-1, is GAGVSQSPSNKVTEKGKDVELRCDPISGHTALYWYRQSLGQGLEFLIYFQGNSAPDKSGLPSDRFSAERTGGSVSTLTIQRTQQEDSAVYLCASSLESGRADNEQFFGPGTRLTVL.

About this clonotype itself: A read error may explain this, as a much larger clone is one base away. The CDR3 region has the DNA TGTGCCAGTAGTATTCTGACAGACCCAGATATGCAGTATTTT. Its translation: CASSILTDPDMQYF. The V call is TRBV19, the J call TRBJ2-3, with D possibly TRBD1 on 5 matching bases. The CDR3 runs to 14 residues. The germline V gene encodes CDR1 LNHDA and CDR2 SQIVND (reference sequence).

As concerns this clonotype: A much larger clonotype is one base distant, so this may be a read error. V and J are TRBV28 and TRBJ1-2; TRBD1 might be the D (6 bases). Germline CDR1 and CDR2: MDHEN and SYDVKM. There are 12 residues in the CDR3. CDR3 sequence reads: CASSSQGYGCTF. The CDR3 DNA reads TGTGCCAGCAGTTCCCAGGGGTATGGCTGCACCTTC.

There are a few counts of this clonotype. The V gene is TRBV4-1, the J gene TRBJ1-4; possibly TRBD1 for D (5 bases). The CDR3 is made up of 16 amino acids. Trimming shortened V by 7 bases and J by 0 bases, and 15 bases separated the two germline ends. The germline gives CDR1 MGHRA, CDR2 YSYEKL. CDR3: CASTRQHGATNEKLFF. CDR3 nucleotide sequence: TGCGCCAGCACGAGACAGCACGGTGCAACTAATGAAAAACTGTTTTTT.

The chain has TRBV30 and TRBJ2-1; weak D call: TRBD1 (6 bases). Germline assignment: CDR1 GTSNPN and CDR2 SVGIG (reference sequence). The CDR3 sequence is 13 residues long. Trimming cost V 5 bases and J 4 bases, with 12 bases left between them. The CDR3 DNA follows: TGTGCCTGGTCCGGGACATCGTACAATGAGCAGTTCTTC. Its protein product is CAWSGTSYNEQFF.

By sample share, this clonotype is medium-sized. This chain joins TRBV28 and TRBJ2-6; TRBD1 is a possible D gene (6 bases). Germline loops: CDR1 MDHEN, CDR2 SYDVKM. The CDR3 totals 17 residues. Deletions cut 2 bases from V and 3 bases from J, with 14 bases between. The CDR3 coding sequence is TGTGCCAGCAGTTTACTGATTACAGGGCATGGGGCCAACGTCCTGACTTTC. Translated: CASSLLITGHGANVLTF.

Concerning this clonotype itself: Being one base from a much bigger clone, this may be a read error. The genes are TRBV28 and TRBJ2-7; D remains ambiguous. The CDR3 has 14 residues. V lost 3 bases and J lost 12, with 21 bases in between. The germline V gene has CDR1 MDHEN and CDR2 SYDVKM. Here the CDR3 reads CASSFSQTVSGTYF. The CDR3 DNA is TGTGCCAGCAGTTTCTCGCAAACCGTATCAGGTACGTACTTC.

A few counts support this clonotype. The chain combines TRBV14 with TRBJ1-1; D is perhaps TRBD1 (5 bases). V lost 1 base to trimming and J lost 0 bases, with 12 bases between them. The CDR3 is 16 residues long. Germline V gene sequence: CDR1 SGHDN, CDR2 FVKESK. The CDR3 spells CASSQGRAGLNTEAFF. The DNA of the CDR3 is TGTGCCAGCAGCCAAGGTCGGGCAGGGTTGAACACTGAAGCTTTCTTT.

There are many counts of this clonotype. The V and J genes are TRBV6-4 and TRBJ2-1; D is unresolved. The CDR3 is 13 residues long. V lost 4 bases to trimming and J lost 4 bases, with 8 bases between them. CDR1 MRHNA and CDR2 SNTAGT come from the germline V gene. CDR3 DNA: TGTGCCAGCAGTGCCAGGCGATACAATGAGCAGTTCTTC. Translation gives CASSARRYNEQFF.

This clonotype was picked up a small number of times. This chain uses TRBV7-8 with TRBJ2-3, with D hard to call. The germline CDR1 and CDR2 sequences are SGHVS and FQNEAQ. V lost 5 bases and J lost 2, with 11 bases in between. CDR3 size: 14 residues. The CDR3 DNA sequence: TGTGCCAGCAGCCCAAGGACGGACACAGATACGCAGTATTTT. Encoded protein: CASSPRTDTDTQYF.